The 18 T cell receptor beta chains below come from one sample, sequenced in a study of shared clonotypes between healthy human individuals. The table came from immunoSEQ multiplex PCR; TCRdb's copy has only in-frame clones and leaves some out. The top ten hold less than 11% of the sample, which has 190,000 or so clones, approximately 62% seen once. The sequencing sample was made of memory CD4+ T cells sorted from blood. Subset defined: CD45RA-negative fraction. The receptor set was obtained from a man younger than 45 in good health.

The rearrangement joins TRBV4-3 to TRBJ2-1; TRBD2 aligns across 10 bases. The CDR3 loop spans 18 amino acids. Per germline, CDR1 LGHNA and CDR2 YSLEER. V was pared by 0 bases and J by 3 bases, with 8 bases of the junction left unmatched. CDR3 protein: CASSQDSVTSGFYNEQFF. The CDR3 DNA reads TGCGCCAGCAGCCAAGATTCTGTGACTAGCGGGTTCTACAATGAGCAGTTCTTC.

For the CDR3, the DNA is TGTGCCAGCAGCTACGGAACCAACAATCAGCCCCAGCATTTT. This codes for CASSYGTNNQPQHF. This chain links TRBV5-6 with TRBJ1-5; D not resolved. This CDR3 comprises 14 residues. The V gene lost 3 bases and the J gene lost 3 bases, with 10 bases spanning the gap. Germline loops: CDR1 SGHDT, CDR2 YYEEEE.

The CDR3 sequence is CASSDPHWAGSSYEQYF. For the CDR3, the DNA is TGTGCCAGCAGTGACCCCCACTGGGCAGGGAGTTCCTACGAGCAGTACTTC. The chain recombines TRBV2 with TRBJ2-7; D is tentatively TRBD1 or TRBD2 (5 bases each). Germline CDR1 and CDR2: SNHLY and FYNNEI. V lost 3 bases to trimming and J lost 1 base, with 19 bases between them. This CDR3 has 17 residues.

The table lists this clone with a count of one. V is TRBV14 and J is TRBJ1-1, with unresolved D. Trimming cost V 3 bases and J 3 bases, with 11 bases left between them. The CDR3 loop spans 14 amino acids. The germline gives CDR1 SGHDN, CDR2 FVKESK. The CDR3 loop is CASSHIVLDTEAFF. Written as DNA, the CDR3 is TGTGCCAGCAGCCACATAGTCCTGGACACTGAAGCTTTCTTT.

The gene calls are TRBV6-1 and TRBJ2-6; D gene uncertain. Per germline, CDR1 MNHNS and CDR2 SASEGT. V lost 1 base and J 4 bases, leaving 8 bases between the germline ends. This CDR3 region has 15 residues. The chain's CDR3 is CASSEGALGANVLTF. In DNA, the CDR3 is TGTGCCAGCAGTGAAGGGGCTTTGGGGGCCAACGTCCTGACTTTC.

The rearrangement links TRBV6-6 to TRBJ2-2, with unresolved D. The CDR3 is made up of 13 amino acids. The germline gives CDR1 MNHNY, CDR2 SVGAGI (reference sequence). Between the trimmed V and J ends, which lost 2 bases and 5 bases, there was a span of 6 bases. The CDR3 loop is CASSYTRTGELFF. CDR3 coding DNA: TGTGCCAGCAGTTACACCAGGACCGGGGAGCTGTTTTTT.

V is TRBV7-8 and J is TRBJ2-7; 7 positions agree with TRBD2. Trimming removed 4 bases from V and 1 base from J; junction bases left unmatched: 10. The CDR3 spans 16 residues. Looked up from germline, CDR1 is SGHVS and CDR2 is FQNEAQ. CDR3 coding DNA: TGTGCCAGCAGCTATTCAAGGCGGGAGAGTTCCTACGAGCAGTACTTC. It encodes CASSYSRRESSYEQYF.

This clone occurred a few times. V gene TRBV7-9 combines with J gene TRBJ2-2; 9 positions agree with TRBD2. CDR3 length: 16 amino acids. Trimming took 6 bases from V and 4 from J; bases not matched to a gene: 9. In germline, CDR1 is SEHNR, CDR2 FQNEAQ (reference sequence). CDR3 amino acids: CASSIATAGGTGELFF. CDR3 sequence (DNA): TGTGCCAGCAGTATAGCCACAGCGGGAGGCACCGGGGAGCTGTTTTTT.

The rearrangement joins TRBV28 to TRBJ2-7, with 7 bases lining up with TRBD2. CDR3 length: 15 residues. The junction had 8 bases not matched to a gene; V was cut back by 6 bases and J by 0 bases. Germline assignment: CDR1 MDHEN and CDR2 SYDVKM. CDR3 coding DNA: TGTGCCAGCAGGCCAGCGGGACTCAACTCCTACGAGCAGTACTTC. Translated: CASRPAGLNSYEQYF.

This sequence joins TRBV18 and TRBJ2-4; 7 nucleotides align to TRBD1. The junction had 8 bases not matched to a gene; V was cut back by 3 bases and J by 6 bases. This CDR3 is 15 amino acids long. The V gene's germline CDR1 is KGHSH and CDR2 LQKENI. The CDR3 spells CASSPWTGIGNIQYF. Here the CDR3 DNA reads TGTGCCAGCTCACCTTGGACAGGAATAGGAAACATTCAGTACTTC. The full variable domain, rest sourced from reference TRBV18 and TRBJ2-4, is NAGVMQNPRHLVRRRGQEARLRCSPMKGHSHVYWYRQLPEEGLKFMVYLQKENIIDESGMPKERFSAEFPKEGPSILRIQQVVRGDSAAYFCASSPWTGIGNIQYFGAGTRLSVL.

The chain is built from TRBV5-1 and TRBJ1-1; 9 positions agree with TRBD1. V dropped 5 bases and J dropped 5; count of bases not matched to a gene: 16. The CDR3 extends over 17 amino acids. The germline V gene encodes CDR1 SGHRS and CDR2 YFSETQ. CDR3 protein: CASRPGTGLVGSTEAFF. The DNA for the CDR3 is TGCGCCAGCAGGCCCGGGACAGGGCTCGTTGGGTCGACTGAAGCTTTCTTT. The full variable domain, rest sourced from reference TRBV5-1 and TRBJ1-1, is KAGVTQTPRYLIKTRGQQVTLSCSPISGHRSVSWYQQTPGQGLQFLFEYFSETQRNKGNFPGRFSGRQFSNSRSEMNVSTLELGDSALYLCASRPGTGLVGSTEAFFGQGTRLTVV.

The chain carries TRBV29-1 and TRBJ2-3; 8 bases line up with TRBD2. The trim removed 3 bases at V and 3 bases at J, leaving 5 bases unmatched. This CDR3 region has 14 residues. The germline V gene encodes CDR1 SQVTM and CDR2 ANQGSEA. Here the CDR3 reads CSVDSGVSTDTQYF. The CDR3 bases are TGCAGCGTTGATAGCGGGGTTTCTACAGATACGCAGTATTTT.

This rearrangement joins TRBV6-6 to TRBJ2-7; weak D call: TRBD1 (5 bases). Germline V gene lookup returns CDR1 MNHNY and CDR2 SVGAGI (reference sequence). V lost 6 bases and J 6 bases, leaving 12 bases between the germline ends. This CDR3 has 12 residues. The CDR3 region is CASSQGHLEQYF. In DNA form, the CDR3 reads TGTGCCAGCAGCCAGGGTCATCTCGAGCAGTACTTC.

This sequence joins TRBV30 and TRBJ2-1, with unresolved D. Trimming pared 2 bases from V and 4 bases from J, leaving 3 bases between. Germline CDR1 and CDR2: GTSNPN and SVGIG (reference sequence). This CDR3 has 11 amino acids. For the CDR3, the DNA is TGTGCCTGGAGTTTTTACAATGAGCAGTTCTTC. Translated, it gives CAWSFYNEQFF.

The rearrangement uses TRBV7-9 and TRBJ2-1; TRBD1 agrees at 8 bases. The trim removed 4 bases at V and 6 bases at J, leaving 17 bases unmatched. CDR1 is SEHNR, CDR2 FQNEAQ, per germline (reference sequence). The CDR3 length is 18 residues. CDR3: CASSSSLRQGARGNEQFF. The DNA for the CDR3 is TGTGCCAGCAGCTCCTCCCTGAGGCAGGGGGCTAGGGGCAATGAGCAGTTCTTC.

The chain couples TRBV27 to TRBJ2-3; 7 bases fit TRBD2. This CDR3 contains 16 residues. The germline V gene encodes CDR1 MNHEY and CDR2 SMNVEV (reference sequence). With 4 bases clipped from V and 6 bases from J, the junction kept 13 bases outside the gene matches. DNA of the CDR3: TGTGCCAGCAGTTCCCCCCGGGGGGAGAGGGCGGATACGCAGTATTTT. Translated: CASSSPRGERADTQYF.

The gene calls are TRBV28 and TRBJ2-3; 9 bases fit TRBD2. J gave up 6 bases and V 5 bases, and 6 bases lay outside the gene matches. The germline CDR1 and CDR2 sequences are MDHEN and SYDVKM. The CDR3 totals 14 residues. CDR3 loop: CASSIGTSRDTQYF. CDR3 bases: TGTGCCAGCAGTATAGGGACTAGCAGGGATACGCAGTATTTT. Combining the CDR3 with reference TRBV28 and TRBJ2-3 gives the whole variable domain DVKVTQSSRYLVKRTGEKVFLECVQDMDHENMFWYRQDPGLGLRLIYFSYDVKMKEKGDIPEGYSVSREKKERFSLILESASTNQTSMYLCASSIGTSRDTQYFGPGTRLTVL.

J is TRBJ2-2 and V is TRBV7-6; no reliable D call. The CDR3 is 11 residues long. Germline assignment: CDR1 SGHVS and CDR2 FNYEAQ. Trimming shortened V by 2 bases and J by 8 bases, and 3 bases separated the two germline ends. CDR3 coding DNA: TGTGCCAGCAGCTTATATGGGGAGCTGTTTTTT. Amino acids: CASSLYGELFF.